This T cell receptor beta chain was recovered during a study of blood T cell repertoires in COVID-19. Original handling: Reference gene primers were amplified, and this amplification served to estimate nucleated cell counts. Using immunoSEQ multiplex PCR, the repertoire was profiled, and TCRdb retains in-frame clones only, with some absent. V, J and clone size were drawn from that table, and D and trimming were deduced from the DNA. There are about 110,000 clones in the sample; 85% occur only once, and less than 2.5% lies in the top ten. Trimming at V came to 7 bases and at J to 2 bases, leaving 4 bases not matched to a gene. Germline values: CDR1 SQVTM, CDR2 ANQGSEA. The CDR3 contains 12 residues.

The material sequenced was peripheral blood. The clonotype comes from a human donor in a cohort sampled during active COVID-19. The J gene is TRBJ2-5, the V gene TRBV29-1, with 7 bases matching TRBD1. The CDR3: CSGRQGQETQYF. CDR3 DNA: TGCAGCGGGCGACAGGGACAAGAGACCCAGTACTTC.